Following are 9 T cell receptor beta chains from one sample sequenced in a study of a mutant IDH1 vaccine in newly diagnosed glioma. Antigens for these TCRs are unknown. Repertoires were generated with immunoSEQ multiplex PCR, while TCRdb's copy carries only in-frame clones and drops some. The repertoire holds approximately 80,000 clones, with 80% to 90% as singletons. Time point indicated: week 47, end of study. In every dose of vaccine, 300 ug of mutant IDH1 20-mer peptide was given alongside topical imiquimod. The specimen comprised PBMCs, sampled from a glioma patient whose treatment included an IDH1 peptide vaccine. These receptor sequences come from a man aged 35 to 55 with glioma.

The chain recombines TRBV7-3 with TRBJ2-7; D remains ambiguous. Trimming took off 1 base at V and 3 bases at J, with 7 bases between the two ends. Germline CDR1 is SGHTA and CDR2 is FQGTGA. The length of the CDR3 is 13 residues. The CDR3 DNA reads as TGTGCCAGCAGCTTAAACCCCGGCTACGAGCAGTACTTC. Encoded protein: CASSLNPGYEQYF.

This clone has just one count. This sequence joins TRBV6-1 and TRBJ2-7; 7 nucleotides align to TRBD2. Germline V gives CDR1 MNHNS, CDR2 SASEGT. With 3 bases clipped from V and 0 bases from J, the junction kept 5 bases outside the gene matches. This CDR3 comprises 15 residues. The DNA of the CDR3 is TGTGCCAGCAGTGACTGGCGGGGGAGCTCCTACGAGCAGTACTTC. Translating gives CASSDWRGSSYEQYF.

The chain employs TRBV6-6 and TRBJ2-2, with D possibly being TRBD1 (6 bases). The CDR3 sequence is 14 residues long. Germline V gives CDR1 MNHNY, CDR2 SVGAGI (reference sequence). V gave up 2 bases and J gave up 5 bases, with 9 bases separating them. The CDR3: CASSYLRGTGELFF. CDR3 in DNA: TGTGCCAGCAGTTACCTTAGGGGGACCGGGGAGCTGTTTTTT.

V usage is TRBV6-6 and J usage is TRBJ1-5; weak D call: TRBD1 (5 bases). The germline V and J ends were trimmed by 2 bases and 4 bases, with 9 bases remaining between them. The CDR3 spans 14 residues. In germline, CDR1 is MNHNY, CDR2 SVGAGI (reference sequence). DNA of the CDR3: TGTGCCAGCAGTTACGGACATACAAATCAGCCCCAGCATTTT. Translating it yields CASSYGHTNQPQHF.

The CDR3 spells CASRFGKKNGYTF. In DNA, the CDR3 is TGTGCCAGCAGATTCGGGAAGAAAAATGGCTACACCTTC. The chain joins TRBV6-5 to TRBJ1-2; D is uncertain. V was trimmed by 6 bases and J by 6 bases, leaving 14 bases between them. CDR3 length: 13 amino acids. Germline-derived CDR1 and CDR2 are MNHEY and SVGAGI.

The chain has TRBV2 and TRBJ1-6, with unresolved D. V lost 3 bases and J lost 0, with 6 bases in between. This CDR3 is built from 15 residues. Germline assignment: CDR1 SNHLY and CDR2 FYNNEI. In DNA form, the CDR3 reads TGTGCCAGCAGTGACTTCCACTCCTATAATTCACCCCTCCACTTT. Translation: CASSDFHSYNSPLHF.

The V and J genes are TRBV5-4 and TRBJ1-2; D is undetermined. Trimming removed 0 bases from V and 3 bases from J, with 6 bases in between. The CDR3 runs 13 residues. Germline CDR1 and CDR2: SGHNT and YYREEE (reference sequence). The CDR3 DNA follows: TGTGCCAGCAGCTTGGGGGCTCACTATGGCTACACCTTC. This translates into CASSLGAHYGYTF.

V and J are TRBV30 and TRBJ2-3; D not resolved. CDR3 size: 13 residues. The germline V and J ends were trimmed by 1 base and 7 bases, with 12 bases remaining between them. Per the germline V gene, CDR1 is GTSNPN and CDR2 is SVGIG (reference sequence). The DNA of the CDR3 is TGTGCCTGGAGTGACGCGCAGGCGAATACGCAGTATTTT. It encodes CAWSDAQANTQYF.

This clone has only one observation. This chain joins TRBV5-1 and TRBJ2-2, with D possibly matching TRBD1 (6 bases). Per the germline V gene, CDR1 is SGHRS and CDR2 is YFSETQ. V lost 3 bases and J lost 0, with 6 bases in between. The CDR3 is 14 residues long. CDR3 protein: CASSWTANTGELFF. The CDR3 DNA sequence: TGCGCCAGCAGCTGGACAGCGAACACCGGGGAGCTGTTTTTT.